This T cell receptor beta chain is drawn from a study of T cells in Graves' hyperthyroidism and ophthalmopathy. Amplification targeted TCR beta CDR3 regions from RNA transcripts. HTBI primers were employed in a first-round RT-PCR of the TCR CDR3. MiXCR, run by TCRdb on the multiplex PCR reads, gives a single entry per CDR3 protein. The sample consists of some 440,000 distinct CDR3 sequences, about a sixth of them appearing once. Ten or more counts support this clonotype. The hyperthyroidism patients had all been newly diagnosed, and their disease duration was under 2 months. Their ages ranged from 18 to 65 years. Uncontrolled infection, other autoimmune disease, pregnancy and lactation each barred patients from inclusion. It was less than 13 ml of fresh peripheral blood that supplied the PBMCs. With 0 bases clipped from V and 4 bases from J, the junction kept 8 bases outside the gene matches. Germline V gene data show CDR1 as DFQATT and CDR2 as SNEGSKA (reference sequence). This CDR3 has 15 amino acids.

The rearrangement uses TRBV20-1 and TRBJ1-1; the match to TRBD1 covers 7 bases. Sequencing input: blood. The TCR was taken from a woman aged 18-29 years with Graves' hyperthyroidism. The DNA of the CDR3 is TGCAGTGCTAGAGACAGGGGGATCTTGATCACTGAAGCTTTCTTT. It translates to CSARDRGILITEAFF.